One sample yielded the 29 T cell receptor beta chains listed below, sequenced in a study of CD8+ T cells in alopecia areata. RNA extraction was followed by reverse transcription into cDNA, which acted as the sequencing template. Method: immunoSEQ multiplex PCR; TCRdb's copy keeps in-frame clones and lacks some. The table has under 65,000 clones, about 40% seen once. What was sequenced was NKG2D-low CD8+ T cells sorted from blood. Every receptor here comes from a human donor with alopecia areata.

The rearrangement joins TRBV4-1 to TRBJ2-6; possible D gene TRBD1, 6 bases. V was clipped by 0 bases and J by 4 bases, with 16 bases between them. The CDR3 runs 18 residues. Germline V gives CDR1 MGHRA, CDR2 YSYEKL. CDR3 in amino acids: CASSQEAGDSAGANVLTF. In nucleotides, the CDR3 is TGCGCCAGCAGCCAAGAGGCAGGGGATAGTGCCGGGGCCAACGTCCTGACTTTC.

This chain connects TRBV13 to TRBJ2-7; TRBD2 matches at 8 bases. The CDR3 length is 14 residues. The germline gives CDR1 PRHDT, CDR2 FYEKMQ (reference sequence). The junction had 8 bases not matched to a gene; V was cut back by 6 bases and J by 4 bases. In DNA form, the CDR3 reads TGTGCCAGCAGAGTCGGGGGGGGCGTGTACGAGCAGTACTTC. Encoded protein: CASRVGGGVYEQYF.

The rearrangement joins TRBV29-1 to TRBJ1-2, with TRBD1 as a possible D gene (5 bases). Germline V gene data show CDR1 as SQVTM and CDR2 as ANQGSEA. With 4 bases removed from V and 2 bases from J, the gap between germline ends came to 20 bases. This CDR3 has 16 residues. The CDR3 region has the DNA TGCAGCGTTGGTGGTTCAGGGCCCTCCCAGAACTATGGCTACACCTTC. Translating it yields CSVGGSGPSQNYGYTF.

The chain combines TRBV4-1 with TRBJ2-3, with D unresolved. Germline V gene data show CDR1 as MGHRA and CDR2 as YSYEKL. The germline V and J ends were trimmed by 0 bases and 6 bases, with 10 bases remaining between them. CDR3 size: 14 residues. The CDR3 loop is CASSQDRQQDTQYF. For the CDR3, the DNA is TGCGCCAGCAGCCAAGACCGTCAACAGGATACGCAGTATTTT.

This chain links TRBV9 with TRBJ1-1; the D is unclear. The CDR3 is made up of 14 amino acids. Trimming removed 3 bases from V and 3 bases from J, with 12 bases in between. Germline values: CDR1 SGDLS, CDR2 YYNGEE. This chain's CDR3 is CASSAAGLDTEAFF. The CDR3 nucleotides read TGTGCCAGCAGCGCAGCCGGGTTGGACACTGAAGCTTTCTTT.

The CDR3 DNA reads as TGCGCCAGCAGCTTGGCCCTTACAGGTGCTAGCAATCAGCCCCAGCATTTT. Translating gives CASSLALTGASNQPQHF. The chain has TRBV5-1 and TRBJ1-5; TRBD1 is a possible D gene (5 bases). The CDR3 is 17 amino acids. In germline, CDR1 is SGHRS, CDR2 YFSETQ. Trimming shortened V by 0 bases and J by 0 bases, and 13 bases separated the two germline ends.

This clone was counted only a few times. J is TRBJ2-7 and V is TRBV7-9, with unresolved D. The CDR3 totals 15 residues. Trimming left V 5 bases short and J 0 bases short, with 14 bases between. Per the germline V gene, CDR1 is SEHNR and CDR2 is FQNEAQ (reference sequence). For the CDR3, the DNA is TGTGCCAGCAGCCCCCCATCTTGGAGCTCCTACGAGCAGTACTTC. Amino acid sequence: CASSPPSWSSYEQYF.

The rearrangement uses TRBV7-9 and TRBJ2-5; 11 bases align to TRBD1. V dropped 5 bases and J dropped 4; count of bases not matched to a gene: 9. This CDR3 has 16 amino acids. CDR1 is SEHNR, CDR2 FQNEAQ, per germline (reference sequence). CDR3: CASSLLADRGRETQYF. CDR3 DNA sequence: TGTGCCAGCAGCCTACTGGCGGACAGGGGGCGAGAGACCCAGTACTTC. The full variable domain, with the rest looked up from reference TRBV7-9 and TRBJ2-5, is DTGVSQNPRHKITKRGQNVTFRCDPISEHNRLYWYRQTLGQGPEFLTYFQNEAQLEKSRLLSDRFSAERPKGSFSTLEIQRTEQGDSAMYLCASSLLADRGRETQYFGPGTRLLVL.

J is TRBJ2-7 and V is TRBV5-1; D not resolved. The CDR3 length is 15 residues. Germline CDR1 is SGHRS and CDR2 is YFSETQ. Deletions cut 0 bases from V and 5 bases from J, with 15 bases between. The CDR3 bases are TGCGCCAGCAGCTTGGCCGGGCAGGAATTGGACGAGCAGTACTTC. Encoded protein: CASSLAGQELDEQYF.

This clone has more than one count but fewer than ten. V usage is TRBV5-4 and J usage is TRBJ2-3; TRBD1 is a possible D gene (8 bases). The V and J ends lost 4 bases and 4 bases respectively, with 16 bases between them. From germline, CDR1 is SGHNT and CDR2 YYREEE (reference sequence). The CDR3 extends over 15 amino acids. CDR3 coding DNA: TGTGCCAGCAGCCCACAGGGGGGGCAGGCAGATACGCAGTATTTT. It is translated as CASSPQGGQADTQYF.

This clone occurred a few times. The chain carries TRBV19 and TRBJ2-1; D remains ambiguous. The germline V and J ends were trimmed by 7 bases and 9 bases, with 13 bases remaining between them. This CDR3 is built from 12 residues. The germline gives CDR1 LNHDA, CDR2 SQIVND (reference sequence). The CDR3 sequence is CASTDNPPEQFF. The CDR3 DNA follows: TGTGCCAGTACCGATAACCCCCCTGAGCAGTTCTTC.

This clone was seen a few times. The chain has TRBV6-5 and TRBJ2-3, with D maybe TRBD1 (6 bases). Trimming took 5 bases from V and 0 from J, leaving 12 bases between them. The length of the CDR3 is 15 residues. Germline values: CDR1 MNHEY, CDR2 SVGAGI. CDR3 sequence (DNA): TGTGCCAGCAGTCACCGGCAGGGGAGCACAGATACGCAGTATTTT. It translates to CASSHRQGSTDTQYF.

The rearrangement links TRBV29-1 to TRBJ2-2, with 8 positions matching TRBD1. Germline CDR1 is SQVTM and CDR2 is ANQGSEA. The V segment lost 7 bases and the J segment 4 bases; nucleotides outside the gene matches: 5. This CDR3 comprises 13 residues. This CDR3 reads CSATGGSTGELFF. In DNA, the CDR3 is TGCAGCGCTACAGGGGGGAGCACCGGGGAGCTGTTTTTT.

This clone has more than one count but fewer than ten. This clone may be a read error of a much larger clone one base away. The rearrangement joins TRBV7-9 to TRBJ2-2, with unresolved D. This CDR3 spans 12 amino acids. Trimming took 5 bases from V and 0 from J, leaving 1 base between them. Germline CDR1 SEHNR, CDR2 FQNEAQ (reference sequence). CDR3 sequence (DNA): TGTGCCAGCAGCGCGAACACCGGGGAGCTGTTTTTT. As protein: CASSANTGELFF.

This clone was recorded a few times. V usage is TRBV29-1 and J usage is TRBJ2-1, with 11 bases that match TRBD2. After removal of 6 bases from V and 7 bases from J, the junction contained 11 bases not matched to a gene. This CDR3 is 15 amino acids long. CDR1 and CDR2 from the germline V gene are SQVTM and ANQGSEA. The CDR3 DNA follows: TGCAGCGTCTTGCCTCCGGGACTAGCGGTAAATGAGCAGTTCTTC. This gives the protein CSVLPPGLAVNEQFF.

This clone was counted between two and nine times. J is TRBJ2-7 and V is TRBV25-1; D unclear. This CDR3 spans 12 amino acids. The germline V gene has CDR1 MGHDK and CDR2 SYGVNS. Between the trimmed V and J ends, which lost 5 bases and 0 bases, there was a span of 5 bases. CDR3 DNA: TGTGCCAGCAGTTTAAGCTCCTACGAGCAGTACTTC. Its protein is CASSLSSYEQYF.

The rearrangement links TRBV7-3 to TRBJ2-4; D gene unclear. The germline gives CDR1 SGHTA, CDR2 FQGTGA. This CDR3 spans 15 amino acids. The V end was cut by 2 bases, the J end by 8 bases, with 16 bases between. The CDR3 is CASSLSPTQSDIQYF. The DNA of the CDR3 is TGTGCCAGCAGCTTATCGCCAACACAAAGCGACATTCAGTACTTC.

The chain combines TRBV27 with TRBJ2-7; no clear D. CDR3 length: 15 amino acids. Germline assignment: CDR1 MNHEY and CDR2 SMNVEV (reference sequence). V was cut by 3 bases and J by 3 bases, with 15 bases left in between. The CDR3 bases are TGTGCCAGCAGTTTCGGTCCACCCGGCCGCTACGAGCAGTACTTC. Its translation is CASSFGPPGRYEQYF.

CDR3 residues: CASSPIDAGYETQYF. The CDR3 DNA reads TGCGCCAGCAGCCCCATCGACGCGGGCTACGAGACCCAGTACTTC. V and J are TRBV4-1 and TRBJ2-5, with D perhaps matching TRBD2 (5 bases). The germline CDR1 and CDR2 sequences are MGHRA and YSYEKL. V was shortened by 4 bases and J by 5 bases, with 17 bases between the two germline ends. CDR3 length: 15 residues.

The genes are TRBV27 and TRBJ1-2; weak D call: TRBD1 (5 bases). V lost 3 bases and J 4 bases, leaving 12 bases between the germline ends. The CDR3 is made up of 14 amino acids. CDR1 and CDR2 (germline): MNHEY, SMNVEV (reference sequence). CDR3 region: CASSFGRAGYGYTF. The CDR3 DNA reads as TGTGCCAGCAGTTTTGGCAGGGCCGGCTATGGCTACACCTTC.

This chain links TRBV4-1 with TRBJ2-7, with 8 positions matching TRBD2. In germline, CDR1 is MGHRA, CDR2 YSYEKL. This CDR3 is 16 amino acids long. Trimming removed 0 bases from V and 2 bases from J; junction bases left unmatched: 6. The CDR3 coding sequence is TGCGCCAGCAGCCAAGATCGGGGGGGGCTAGCCTACGAGCAGTACTTC. Protein: CASSQDRGGLAYEQYF.

The chain carries TRBV30 and TRBJ2-3; possible D gene TRBD2, 5 bases. CDR1 and CDR2 (germline): GTSNPN, SVGIG (reference sequence). V was pared by 1 base and J by 0 bases, with 20 bases between. There are 18 residues in the CDR3. The CDR3 DNA follows: TGTGCCTGGAGTGCCCCTCCGGAGCTAGCCGTCAGCACAGATACGCAGTATTTT. This encodes CAWSAPPELAVSTDTQYF.

V and J are TRBV29-1 and TRBJ2-7; TRBD1 matches 7 bases. Trimming cost V 5 bases and J 4 bases; bases outside gene matches: 5. There are 12 residues in the CDR3. Germline CDR1 is SQVTM and CDR2 is ANQGSEA. The CDR3 DNA follows: TGCAGCGTTACCGGACAGGCGTACGAGCAGTACTTC. Its protein is CSVTGQAYEQYF.

The rearrangement uses TRBV5-6 and TRBJ2-7; D ambiguous. The ends were cut back, 0 bases at V and 7 bases at J, with 5 bases in the middle. From germline, CDR1 is SGHDT and CDR2 YYEEEE. CDR3 length: 11 residues. DNA for the CDR3: TGTGCCAGCAGCTTGGGGGGAGAGCAGTACTTC. Its protein product is CASSLGGEQYF.

The CDR3 here is CASSLLAVYNEQFF. CDR3 DNA sequence: TGTGCCAGCAGCTTATTAGCGGTATACAATGAGCAGTTCTTC. The chain combines TRBV7-2 with TRBJ2-1; D perhaps matches TRBD2 (6 bases). Germline-derived CDR1 and CDR2 are SGHTA and FQGNSA. The ends were cut back, 2 bases at V and 4 bases at J, with 9 bases in the middle. This CDR3 has 14 residues.

V is TRBV4-3 and J is TRBJ2-1; unclear D gene. Between the trimmed V and J ends, which lost 1 base and 7 bases, there was a span of 5 bases. The CDR3 spans 12 residues. CDR1 LGHNA and CDR2 YSLEER come from the germline V gene. CDR3: CASSQGVNEQFF. Written as DNA, the CDR3 is TGCGCCAGCAGCCAAGGAGTGAATGAGCAGTTCTTC.

The rearrangement links TRBV6-5 to TRBJ1-1; D remains ambiguous. The CDR3 has 16 amino acids. Germline V gene lookup returns CDR1 MNHEY and CDR2 SVGAGI. V lost 4 bases and J 5 bases, leaving 20 bases between the germline ends. CDR3: CASSSPGIAPSTEAFF. In nucleotides, the CDR3 is TGTGCCAGCAGTTCACCGGGAATCGCTCCGTCTACTGAAGCTTTCTTT.

The gene calls are TRBV7-3 and TRBJ1-5; a weak D match, TRBD1 (5 bases). Per the germline V gene, CDR1 is SGHTA and CDR2 is FQGTGA. This CDR3 spans 17 amino acids. The ends were cut back, 4 bases at V and 1 base at J, with 17 bases in the middle. The CDR3 DNA sequence: TGTGCCAGCAGCTCCCTCCGGGGCCTTCCCAGCAATCAGCCCCAGCATTTT. Residues: CASSSLRGLPSNQPQHF.

CDR3 coding DNA: TGTGCCAGCAGTGAGCGGGGAGCCGGGGAGCTGTTTTTT. This codes for CASSERGAGELFF. The rearrangement links TRBV2 to TRBJ2-2, with D perhaps matching TRBD2 (6 bases). Trimming left V 3 bases short and J 6 bases short, with 8 bases between. Germline values: CDR1 SNHLY, CDR2 FYNNEI. This CDR3 spans 13 amino acids.